Here is one T cell receptor beta chain with its context. The antigen is not known. Per the original methods: With immunoSEQ giving junction-only sequences and no quality scores, filtering differed. Method: immunoSEQ multiplex PCR; TCRdb's copy keeps in-frame clones and lacks some. The DNA gave D and trimming, while V, J and clone size come from that table. The data contain about 870,000 clones, 80% to 95% of them singletons. J was trimmed by 1 base and V by 0 bases; bases with no gene match: 6. Germline CDR1 and CDR2: SGDLS and YYNGEE. The CDR3 consists of 16 residues. This sample stems from a study of shared clonotypes between healthy human individuals. Overall study: Contributing individuals were two females and a few males aged 18 to 49. Each donor's CD4 naive and CD4 memory cells filled three plates apiece, CD8 naive two, and CD8 memory one.

Study-wide points: Generation probability values for non-shared clonotypes were lower than those for clonotypes shared by all four donors.

Naive CD8 cells comprised CD45RO-negative, CCR7-positively selected cells, excluding terminally differentiated effector memory CD45RA+ cells. Sequencing was carried out using naive CD8+ T cells sorted from blood. The chain joins TRBV9 to TRBJ2-5; 7 nucleotides align to TRBD1. This TCR came from a young man in good health. This CDR3 is CASSVGSGQAQETQYF. DNA for the CDR3: TGTGCCAGCAGCGTAGGATCAGGACAGGCCCAAGAGACCCAGTACTTC.